This T cell receptor (beta chain) was observed in a study of blood T cell repertoires in COVID-19. V lost 4 bases, J lost 0 bases, and 5 bases stayed unmatched. The CDR3 loop spans 15 amino acids. Germline CDR1 and CDR2: LGHNA and YNFKEQ. Assay: immunoSEQ multiplex PCR; the TCRdb copy retains only in-frame clones and omits some. This sample has 200,000 to 250,000 clones, with 70% to 90% found just once. Remarks on this clone: Other nucleotide sequences in the sample specify the same CDR3.

The rearrangement joins TRBV4-2 to TRBJ2-5; 7 bases line up with TRBD1. The receptor's source is a middle-aged woman who had recovered from COVID-19. Sequenced sample: peripheral blood. CDR3: CASSRSDRDQETQYF. CDR3 bases: TGTGCCAGCAGCCGGTCCGACAGGGACCAAGAGACCCAGTACTTC.